These 12 T cell receptor beta chains were sequenced from one sample in a study of blood T cells in healthy people across ages. PCR was performed a second time for about 7 to 11 cycles using a sample-barcoded 5' primer and a J-beta primer mix. One entry per CDR3 protein, called by TCRdb with MiXCR from the 5' RACE reads. The data hold 710,000 or so distinct CDR3 sequences, with 32% observed a single time. The sample consisted of blood. The receptor source for this set is a woman older than 75 in good health.

This clonotype was seen repeatedly, ten times or more. The J gene is TRBJ2-5, the V gene TRBV6-2 or TRBV6-3; D may match TRBD1 or TRBD2 (6 bases each). The germline gives CDR1 MNHEY, CDR2 SVGEGT. This CDR3 is built from 15 residues. V gave up 1 base and J gave up 0 bases, with 9 bases separating them. The CDR3 loop reads CASSYLRGDQETQYF. CDR3 coding DNA: TGTGCCAGCAGTTACTTGAGGGGGGACCAAGAGACCCAGTACTTC.

Many counts were recorded for this clonotype. J is TRBJ2-1 and V is TRBV12-3 or TRBV12-4; D is unclear. The CDR3 runs 14 residues. V lost 6 bases and J 9 bases, leaving 18 bases between the germline ends. In DNA form, the CDR3 reads TGTGCCAGCAGCCTCGGCGGACGCGTTGCTGAGCAGTTCTTC. Residues: CASSLGGRVAEQFF.

This clonotype was detected only a few times. This rearrangement joins TRBV20-1 to TRBJ1-4; D is unclear. The CDR3 runs to 16 residues. Germline lookup yields CDR1 DFQATT and CDR2 SNEGSKA (reference sequence). V was pared by 1 base and J by 0 bases, with 12 bases between. In nucleotides, the CDR3 is TGCAGTGCTAGAGGAGTTGGAGTTGCAACTAATGAAAAACTGTTTTTT. Protein sequence: CSARGVGVATNEKLFF.

This clonotype turned up a few times. This chain uses TRBV7-2 with TRBJ1-5, with a weak D call TRBD1 (6 bases). The CDR3 is 15 residues long. The V and J ends lost 5 bases and 0 bases respectively, with 11 bases between them. Germline CDR1 is SGHTA and CDR2 is FQGNSA. As DNA, the CDR3 is TGTGCCAGCAGCGAAACAGGGTATAGCAATCAGCCCCAGCATTTT. This sequence encodes CASSETGYSNQPQHF.

A few counts support this clonotype. This chain links TRBV5-1 with TRBJ2-3; 13 nucleotides agree with TRBD2. Germline CDR1 SGHRS, CDR2 YFSETQ. This CDR3 is built from 17 residues. V lost 1 base to trimming and J lost 7 bases; unmatched junction nucleotides: 9. CDR3 DNA: TGCGCCAGCAGCTTGCGGCCGGGACTAGCGGGGCCACATACGCAGTATTTT. It yields the protein CASSLRPGLAGPHTQYF.

Ten or more counts support this clonotype. V gene TRBV5-1 combines with J gene TRBJ2-7; D perhaps matches TRBD2 (6 bases). The germline gives CDR1 SGHRS, CDR2 YFSETQ. V was trimmed by 4 bases and J by 7 bases, leaving 12 bases between them. The CDR3 has 12 residues. CDR3 coding DNA: TGCGCCAGCAGCGAAGGACGGGAGGAGCAGTACTTC. It translates to CASSEGREEQYF.

Many counts were recorded for this clonotype. This CDR3 is CSASRGTLSEQYF. CDR3 DNA sequence: TGCAGTGCTAGTCGTGGGACACTCAGCGAGCAGTACTTC. This chain links TRBV20-1 with TRBJ2-7; maybe TRBD1 (6 bases). CDR1 is DFQATT, CDR2 SNEGSKA, per germline (reference sequence). Trimming took 3 bases from V and 6 from J, leaving 15 bases between them. CDR3 length: 13 amino acids.

As for this clonotype: This may stem from a read error, because a much larger clone lies one nucleotide away. V gene TRBV6-5 combines with J gene TRBJ2-1; perhaps TRBD2 as D (5 bases). The length of the CDR3 is 15 residues. The germline CDR1 and CDR2 sequences are MNHEY and SVGAGI. Written as DNA, the CDR3 is TGTGCCAGCAGTTACCTGGACGGAGGCTACAAAGAGCAGTTCTTC. This gives the protein CASSYLDGGYKEQFF.

Points on this clonotype: A read error may be the cause here, since a much bigger clone is one base away. The V gene is TRBV7-9, the J gene TRBJ2-1, with 7 positions matching TRBD1. The CDR3 loop spans 16 amino acids. Germline V gene sequence: CDR1 SEHNR, CDR2 FQNEAQ (reference sequence). The V and J ends lost 7 bases and 3 bases, in that order; junction bases with no gene match: 12. The CDR3 DNA reads as TGTGCCAGCAACTCGAAGGACAGGAGCCTCTACAATGAGCAGTTCTTC. The encoded protein is CASNSKDRSLYNEQFF.

This clonotype was recorded a few times. The V and J genes are TRBV27 and TRBJ1-4; D is perhaps TRBD1 (6 bases). Trimming removed 5 bases at V and 4 bases at J, with 26 bases between. Germline V gives CDR1 MNHEY, CDR2 SMNVEV (reference sequence). CDR3 length equals 19 residues. The CDR3 DNA sequence: TGTGCCAGCAGTCCGACCACGGGGGCCAAGGGCCTAAATAATGAAAAACTGTTTTTT. Residues: CASSPTTGAKGLNNEKLFF.

The chain carries TRBV20-1 and TRBJ2-1, with 7 bases fitting TRBD1. The V gene's germline CDR1 is DFQATT and CDR2 SNEGSKA (reference sequence). The CDR3 consists of 12 residues. V lost 3 bases to trimming and J lost 10 bases; unmatched junction nucleotides: 6. The CDR3 region is CSARGQGEEQFF. CDR3 DNA sequence: TGCAGTGCTAGGGGTCAGGGGGAAGAGCAGTTCTTC.

At least ten counts were recorded for this clonotype. This sequence joins TRBV27 and TRBJ1-2; TRBD1 agrees at 10 bases. CDR1 is MNHEY and CDR2 is SMNVEV in the germline V gene (reference sequence). The CDR3 loop spans 21 amino acids. The V and J ends lost 5 bases and 1 base, in that order; junction bases with no gene match: 22. DNA for the CDR3: TGTGCCAGCAGTATCAGGACGGGATGGGGGGACAGGGGAGAATTTAACTATGGCTACACCTTC. Translating gives CASSIRTGWGDRGEFNYGYTF.